One sample yielded the 21 T cell receptor beta chains listed below, sequenced in a study of Ad26.COV2.S vaccination and SARS-CoV-2 variants. This table comes from immunoSEQ multiplex PCR, and its TCRdb copy is limited to in-frame clones, with some not included. The sample holds roughly 380,000 clones; about 91% are singletons and the top ten take about 3.9%. The material was peripheral blood, obtained after recovery from COVID-19. These receptors were collected from a human donor who had recovered from COVID-19.

The chain links TRBV6-5 to TRBJ2-7; unclear D gene. The germline gives CDR1 MNHEY, CDR2 SVGAGI. The CDR3 has 14 residues. The V and J ends lost 0 bases and 4 bases respectively, with 10 bases between them. The CDR3 spells CASSYSVLGYEQYF. The CDR3 region has the DNA TGTGCCAGCAGTTACTCGGTGTTAGGATACGAGCAGTACTTC.

This sequence joins TRBV3-1 (or the pseudogene TRBV3-2) and TRBJ1-5; 8 bases are a match to TRBD1. After removal of 4 bases from V and 6 bases from J, the junction contained 5 bases not matched to a gene. This CDR3 spans 14 amino acids. Per germline, CDR1 LGHDT and CDR2 YNNKEL (reference sequence). CDR3 nucleotide sequence: TGTGCCAGCAGCCGAGGACAGGGAGTTCAGCCCCAGCATTTT. Its translation is CASSRGQGVQPQHF.

V is TRBV19 and J is TRBJ2-2; tentatively, D is TRBD1 (6 bases). Germline V gives CDR1 LNHDA, CDR2 SQIVND (reference sequence). The CDR3 sequence is 20 residues long. The V gene lost 3 bases and the J gene lost 7 bases, with 30 bases spanning the gap. CDR3 sequence reads: CASSIRKSTGRAKANGELFF. CDR3 DNA sequence: TGTGCCAGTAGTATCCGTAAATCAACAGGGCGCGCAAAGGCCAACGGGGAGCTGTTTTTT. Full variable domain (remainder filled in from reference TRBV19 and TRBJ2-2): DGGITQSPKYLFRKEGQNVTLSCEQNLNHDAMYWYRQDPGQGLRLIYYSQIVNDFQKGDIAEGYSVSREKKESFPLTVTSAQKNPTAFYLCASSIRKSTGRAKANGELFFGEGSRLTVL.

This chain joins TRBV7-9 and TRBJ1-6, with D perhaps TRBD1 (5 bases). V lost 5 bases and J lost 0, with 11 bases in between. Germline V gene lookup returns CDR1 SEHNR and CDR2 FQNEAQ (reference sequence). This CDR3 contains 16 residues. CDR3 sequence reads: CASSPRESSYNSPLHF. CDR3 nucleotide sequence: TGTGCCAGCAGCCCCAGGGAGAGCTCCTATAATTCACCCCTCCACTTT.

This clone was recorded only once. This CDR3 reads CASSLVGQGTGELFF. CDR3 nucleotide sequence: TGTGCCAGCAGCTTAGTAGGTCAGGGAACCGGGGAGCTGTTTTTT. The rearrangement links TRBV7-2 to TRBJ2-2; the D gene is possibly TRBD1 (5 bases). The CDR3 totals 15 residues. V lost 1 base to trimming and J lost 5 bases, with 11 bases between them. CDR1 is SGHTA, CDR2 FQGNSA, per germline.

This clone was counted a single time. The rearrangement uses TRBV9 and TRBJ1-2; TRBD1 aligns across 7 bases. With 6 bases clipped from V and 3 bases from J, the junction kept 5 bases outside the gene matches. The CDR3 sequence is 13 residues long. Germline CDR1 and CDR2: SGDLS and YYNGEE. CDR3 loop: CASTPGGDYGYTF. The CDR3 nucleotides read TGTGCCAGCACCCCAGGGGGGGACTATGGCTACACCTTC.

This clone was counted only a few times. This chain links TRBV4-1 with TRBJ2-7; possibly TRBD1 for D (6 bases). The germline V gene encodes CDR1 MGHRA and CDR2 YSYEKL. CDR3 length: 16 residues. V lost 2 bases and J 1 base, leaving 15 bases between the germline ends. The CDR3 here is CASSQRTATASYEQYF. The CDR3 DNA is TGCGCCAGCAGCCAACGGACAGCTACTGCTTCCTACGAGCAGTACTTC.

This clone has only one observation. The gene calls are TRBV10-3 and TRBJ1-5; D not resolved. CDR3 size: 15 residues. V gave up 2 bases and J gave up 4 bases, with 12 bases separating them. Germline V gene lookup returns CDR1 ENHRY and CDR2 SYGVKD. In DNA, the CDR3 is TGTGCCATCAGTGAGAGTCTGGGTCGTAATCAGCCCCAGCATTTT. Its translation is CAISESLGRNQPQHF.

This clone was observed a single time. This chain joins TRBV2 and TRBJ1-5, with D possibly TRBD1 on 5 matching bases. The V end was cut by 6 bases, the J end by 6 bases, with 15 bases between. Germline loops: CDR1 SNHLY, CDR2 FYNNEI. The CDR3 loop spans 14 amino acids. Here the CDR3 reads CASRKGREAQPQHF. Written as DNA, the CDR3 is TGTGCCAGCAGGAAGGGCAGGGAGGCTCAGCCCCAGCATTTT.

V usage is TRBV11-2 and J usage is TRBJ1-1; TRBD1 might be the D (6 bases). The CDR3 loop spans 14 amino acids. V gave up 4 bases and J gave up 0 bases, with 9 bases separating them. Germline CDR1 SGHAT, CDR2 FQNNGV. CDR3 in amino acids: CASSSQGVNTEAFF. As DNA, the CDR3 is TGTGCCAGCAGCTCACAGGGAGTGAACACTGAAGCTTTCTTT.

This clone was picked up one time. The gene calls are TRBV2 and TRBJ1-1; D is unclear. This CDR3 is built from 13 residues. V was pared by 7 bases and J by 3 bases, with 12 bases between. From germline, CDR1 is SNHLY and CDR2 FYNNEI. The CDR3 here is CASTLLQDTEAFF. In DNA form, the CDR3 reads TGTGCCAGCACCCTCCTTCAGGACACTGAAGCTTTCTTT. The entire variable domain, with the rest obtained from reference TRBV2 and TRBJ1-1, is as follows: EPEVTQTPSHQVTQMGQEVILRCVPISNHLYFYWYRQILGQKVEFLVSFYNNEISEKSEIFDDQFSVERPDGSNFTLKIRSTKLEDSAMYFCASTLLQDTEAFFGQGTRLTVV.

This sequence joins TRBV6-5 and TRBJ2-3; 14 nucleotides match TRBD2. The CDR3 sequence is 15 residues long. V gave up 8 bases and J gave up 3 bases; unmatched junction bases: 4. Germline CDR1 is MNHEY and CDR2 is SVGAGI. The CDR3 spells CASRLAGGPTDTQYF. The CDR3, as DNA: TGTGCCAGCCGACTAGCGGGGGGGCCGACAGATACGCAGTATTTT.

This clone occurred once. For the CDR3, the DNA is TGTGCCAGCAGCTTATGGACAGAAGAGACCCAGTACTTC. Translated, it gives CASSLWTEETQYF. This rearrangement joins TRBV7-9 to TRBJ2-5; D might be TRBD1 (6 bases). Per the germline V gene, CDR1 is SEHNR and CDR2 is FQNEAQ (reference sequence). The CDR3 sequence is 13 residues long. Trimming cost V 2 bases and J 3 bases, with 7 bases left between them.

The chain links TRBV6-5 to TRBJ1-2; D is uncertain. CDR1 MNHEY and CDR2 SVGAGI come from the germline V gene. This CDR3 comprises 16 residues. Between the trimmed V and J ends, which lost 0 bases and 6 bases, there was a span of 17 bases. In DNA form, the CDR3 reads TGTGCCAGCAGTTACTCGAGCATCAGCGGGATAGATGGCTACACCTTC. This translates into CASSYSSISGIDGYTF.

CDR3 DNA: TGTGCTAGTGGTTTGGTGGACGGAGTAGCAACTAATGAAAAACTGTTTTTT. Its translation is CASGLVDGVATNEKLFF. The chain couples TRBV12-5 to TRBJ1-4; D unclear. Germline V gene data show CDR1 as LGHNT and CDR2 as FRNRAP. This CDR3 spans 17 amino acids. Trimming took 0 bases from V and 0 from J, leaving 11 bases between them.

CDR3 sequence (DNA): TGTGCCAGCAGCTTAGCCCCGTCCTACGAGCAGTACTTC. Translating gives CASSLAPSYEQYF. The rearrangement links TRBV11-2 to TRBJ2-7; D ambiguous. The CDR3 totals 13 residues. Trimming removed 1 base from V and 1 base from J, with 5 bases in between. Germline assignment: CDR1 SGHAT and CDR2 FQNNGV.

J is TRBJ2-1 and V is TRBV19; 9 positions match TRBD2. CDR1 is LNHDA, CDR2 SQIVND, per germline (reference sequence). With 1 base clipped from V and 7 bases from J, the junction kept 11 bases outside the gene matches. There are 17 residues in the CDR3. In DNA form, the CDR3 reads TGTGCCAGTAGTATAGTGAGGCGGGGGGGCCAGTCGAATGAGCAGTTCTTC. It yields the protein CASSIVRRGGQSNEQFF.

This chain connects TRBV10-3 to TRBJ1-2, with D unclear. Trimming took off 5 bases at V and 6 bases at J, with 10 bases between the two ends. Germline V gene sequence: CDR1 ENHRY, CDR2 SYGVKD. This CDR3 comprises 12 residues. CDR3 DNA: TGTGCCATCAGTTTACAAGCGGATGGCTACACCTTC. The encoded protein is CAISLQADGYTF.

In DNA form, the CDR3 reads TGTGCCATCAGTGAACTATCCGGGACAGGGGGACTCAACGAGCAGTACTTC. Its translation: CAISELSGTGGLNEQYF. The V call is TRBV10-3, the J call TRBJ2-7; 11 nucleotides line up with TRBD1. V was clipped by 3 bases and J by 5 bases; unmatched bases: 12. The CDR3 length is 17 residues. Germline CDR1 is ENHRY and CDR2 is SYGVKD.

This chain links TRBV27 with TRBJ2-7; D may be TRBD1 (6 bases). V lost 5 bases to trimming and J lost 0 bases, with 14 bases between them. The CDR3 is made up of 15 amino acids. Looked up from germline, CDR1 is MNHEY and CDR2 is SMNVEV (reference sequence). For the CDR3, the DNA is TGTGCCAGCAGTGCCCTTACAGGGCCCTCCTACGAGCAGTACTTC. This sequence encodes CASSALTGPSYEQYF.

The rearrangement uses TRBV4-1 and TRBJ1-1; tentatively, D is TRBD1 (6 bases). The CDR3 covers 15 residues. CDR1 and CDR2 from the germline V gene are MGHRA and YSYEKL. The V and J ends lost 2 bases and 1 base respectively, with 11 bases between them. The CDR3 region is CASSQRQAANTEAFF. For the CDR3, the DNA is TGCGCCAGCAGCCAACGACAGGCAGCGAACACTGAAGCTTTCTTT.